Below are 2 T cell receptor beta chains sequenced from a single sample in a study of cytomegalovirus exposure and HLA in healthy donors. Assay: immunoSEQ multiplex PCR; the TCRdb copy retains only in-frame clones and omits some. The table records 90,000 or so clones, about 85% of them present only once. Source material: PBMCs. Receptors were obtained from a man younger than 35 in good health and CMV-seropositive.

This clone was observed once. V usage is TRBV25-1 and J usage is TRBJ2-3; 9 bases line up with TRBD2. V lost 0 bases and J lost 1; bases outside the gene matches: 5. Germline CDR1 reads MGHDK; CDR2 reads SYGVNS. The CDR3 contains 17 residues. The DNA for the CDR3 is TGTGCCAGCAGTGAATATTTGGCTAGCGGGGGCACAGATACGCAGTATTTT. Translation: CASSEYLASGGTDTQYF.

This sequence joins TRBV6-5 and TRBJ1-2; D is perhaps TRBD1 (5 bases). Germline V gives CDR1 MNHEY, CDR2 SVGAGI. There are 14 residues in the CDR3. V lost 6 bases, J lost 8 bases, and 19 bases lay in between. CDR3 region: CASRQTVSMRGYTF. In DNA, the CDR3 is TGTGCCAGCAGACAGACAGTCTCGATGAGGGGCTACACCTTC.